Listed here is a single T cell receptor (beta chain). The record originates from a study of blood T cell repertoires in COVID-19. Germline loops: CDR1 SGHRS, CDR2 YFSETQ. The CDR3 is 15 amino acids. Trimming took 3 bases from V and 3 from J, leaving 16 bases between them. The authors' processing: How many nucleated cells were present was estimated from reference gene primer amplification. The table came from immunoSEQ multiplex PCR; TCRdb's copy has only in-frame clones and leaves some out. That table is the source of V, J and clone size, and D and trimming were worked out from the DNA. The sample carries around 100,000 clones, 84% recorded once.

Sequenced sample: peripheral blood. This chain uses TRBV5-1 with TRBJ2-7; the D gene is possibly TRBD1 (6 bases). This clonotype was sampled from a human donor in a cohort sampled during active COVID-19. The CDR3 nucleotides are TGCGCCAGCAGCTACTCCTCTGGGGGCGGCTACGAGCAGTACTTC. Translation: CASSYSSGGGYEQYF.